This T cell receptor (beta chain) was documented in a study of early T cells in non-severe SARS-CoV-2 infection. Across the whole study: The chains were unpaired, and the sequenced material was bulk RNA from unsorted whole blood.

CDR1 and CDR2 (germline): DFQATT, SNEGSKA (reference sequence). The length of the CDR3 is 17 residues. After removal of 0 bases from V and 3 bases from J, the junction contained 7 bases not matched to a gene. TCRdb recomputed calls from the 5' RACE reads with MiXCR, one row per CDR3 protein. The table records about 35,000 distinct CDR3 sequences, approximately 6.1% of them present only once. This clonotype was seen ten or more times. The specimen sequenced was whole blood. The receptor was isolated from an adult who was a healthcare worker with PCR-confirmed SARS-CoV-2 infection or an uninfected control (not recorded which). The rearrangement uses TRBV20-1 and TRBJ2-6; 8 nucleotides align to TRBD1. The CDR3 nucleotides are TGCAGTGCTAGAGATATTCAGGGGGCGGTTGGGGCCAACGTCCTGACTTTC. It translates to CSARDIQGAVGANVLTF.